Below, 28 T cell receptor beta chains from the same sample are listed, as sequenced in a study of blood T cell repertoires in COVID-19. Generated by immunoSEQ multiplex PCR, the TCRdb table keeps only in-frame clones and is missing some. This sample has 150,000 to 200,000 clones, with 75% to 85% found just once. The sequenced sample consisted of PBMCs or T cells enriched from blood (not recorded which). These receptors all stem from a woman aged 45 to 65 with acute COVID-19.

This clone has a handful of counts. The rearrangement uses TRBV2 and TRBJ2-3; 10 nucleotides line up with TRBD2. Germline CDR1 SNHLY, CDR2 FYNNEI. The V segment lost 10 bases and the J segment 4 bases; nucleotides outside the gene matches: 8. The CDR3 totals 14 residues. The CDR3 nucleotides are TGTGCCACTCCAGCGGGGGGGCCCTCAGATACGCAGTATTTT. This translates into CATPAGGPSDTQYF.

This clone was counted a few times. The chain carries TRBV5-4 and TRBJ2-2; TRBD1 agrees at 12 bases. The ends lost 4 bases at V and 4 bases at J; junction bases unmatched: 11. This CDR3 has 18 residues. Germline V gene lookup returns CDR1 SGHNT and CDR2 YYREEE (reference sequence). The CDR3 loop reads CASSTRDRGPVGTGELFF. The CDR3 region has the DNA TGTGCCAGCAGCACCCGGGACAGGGGGCCAGTCGGCACCGGGGAGCTGTTTTTT.

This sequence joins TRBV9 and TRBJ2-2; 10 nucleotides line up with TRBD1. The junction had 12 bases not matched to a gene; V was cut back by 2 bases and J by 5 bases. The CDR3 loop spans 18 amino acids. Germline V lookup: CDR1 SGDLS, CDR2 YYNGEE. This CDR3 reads CASSVNSGTGVKTGELFF. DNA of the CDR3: TGTGCCAGCAGCGTGAATTCCGGGACAGGGGTGAAGACCGGGGAGCTGTTTTTT.

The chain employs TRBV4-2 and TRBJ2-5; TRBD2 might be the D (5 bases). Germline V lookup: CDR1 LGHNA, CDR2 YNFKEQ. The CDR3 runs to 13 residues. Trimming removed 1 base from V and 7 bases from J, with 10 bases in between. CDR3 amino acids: CASSQAGEGTQYF. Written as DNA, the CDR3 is TGTGCCAGCAGCCAAGCCGGGGAAGGGACCCAGTACTTC.

This CDR3 is CASSSLTGRNTGELFF. DNA of the CDR3: TGTGCCAGCAGTTCCCTCACGGGGAGAAACACCGGGGAGCTGTTTTTT. The V and J genes are TRBV6-6 and TRBJ2-2, with D maybe TRBD2 (5 bases). Germline-derived CDR1 and CDR2 are MNHNY and SVGAGI (reference sequence). This CDR3 comprises 16 residues. The V and J ends lost 4 bases and 2 bases respectively, with 14 bases between them.

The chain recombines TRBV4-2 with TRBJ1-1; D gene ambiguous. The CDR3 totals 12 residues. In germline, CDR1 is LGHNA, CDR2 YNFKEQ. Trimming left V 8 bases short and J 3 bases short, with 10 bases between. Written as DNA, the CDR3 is TGTGCCAGCTCGCCCGGGGACACTGAAGCTTTCTTT. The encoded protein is CASSPGDTEAFF.

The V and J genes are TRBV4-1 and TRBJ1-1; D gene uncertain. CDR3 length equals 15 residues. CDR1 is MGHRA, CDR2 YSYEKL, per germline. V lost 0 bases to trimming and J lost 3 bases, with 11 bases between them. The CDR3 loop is CASSQEGVGDTEAFF. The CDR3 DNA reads TGCGCCAGCAGCCAAGAAGGTGTCGGGGACACTGAAGCTTTCTTT.

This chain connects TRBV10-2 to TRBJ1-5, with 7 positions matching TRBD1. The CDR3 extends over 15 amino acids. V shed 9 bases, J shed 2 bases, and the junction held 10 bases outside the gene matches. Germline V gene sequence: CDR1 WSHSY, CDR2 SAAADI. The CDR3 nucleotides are TGCGCCAGTCGGGACAGCCTCTTTGGCAATCAGCCCCAGCATTTT. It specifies CASRDSLFGNQPQHF.

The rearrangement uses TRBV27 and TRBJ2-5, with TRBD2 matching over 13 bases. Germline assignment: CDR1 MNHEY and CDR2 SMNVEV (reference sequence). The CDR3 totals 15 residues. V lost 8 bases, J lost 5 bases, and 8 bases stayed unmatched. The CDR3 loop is CASQLAGGLWETQYF. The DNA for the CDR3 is TGTGCCAGCCAACTAGCGGGGGGGCTCTGGGAGACCCAGTACTTC.

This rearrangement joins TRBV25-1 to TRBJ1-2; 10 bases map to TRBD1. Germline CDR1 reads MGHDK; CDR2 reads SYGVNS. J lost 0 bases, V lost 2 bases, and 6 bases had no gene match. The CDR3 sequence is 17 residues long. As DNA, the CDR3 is TGTGCCAGCAGTGAAGGGGACAGGGGCCCCTCTAACTATGGCTACACCTTC. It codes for CASSEGDRGPSNYGYTF.

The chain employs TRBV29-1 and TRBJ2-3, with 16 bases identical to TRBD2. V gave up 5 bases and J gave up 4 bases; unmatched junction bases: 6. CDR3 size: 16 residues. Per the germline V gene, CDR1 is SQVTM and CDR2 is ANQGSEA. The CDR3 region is CSVPGTSGGASDTQYF. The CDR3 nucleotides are TGCAGCGTTCCCGGGACTAGCGGGGGGGCCTCAGATACGCAGTATTTT.

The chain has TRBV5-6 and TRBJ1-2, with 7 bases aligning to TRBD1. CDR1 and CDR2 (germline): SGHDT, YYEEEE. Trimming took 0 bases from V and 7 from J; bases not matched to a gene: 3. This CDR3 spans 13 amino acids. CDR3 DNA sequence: TGTGCCAGCAGCTTGGACCAGGGGGGTGGCTACACCTTC. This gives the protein CASSLDQGGGYTF.

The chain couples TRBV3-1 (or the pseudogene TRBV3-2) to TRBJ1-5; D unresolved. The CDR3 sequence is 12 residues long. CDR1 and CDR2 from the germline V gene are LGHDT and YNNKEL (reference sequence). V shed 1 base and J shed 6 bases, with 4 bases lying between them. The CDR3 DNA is TGTGCCAGCAGCCAAGGAGGTCAGCCCCAGCATTTT. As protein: CASSQGGQPQHF.

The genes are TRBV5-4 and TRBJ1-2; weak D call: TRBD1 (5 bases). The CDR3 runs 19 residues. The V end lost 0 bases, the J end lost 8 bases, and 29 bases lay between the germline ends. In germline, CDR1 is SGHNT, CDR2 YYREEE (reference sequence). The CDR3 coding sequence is TGTGCCAGCAGCTTGGGGGGTCGGGCAGGGAGGCCGAGAGAGGACGGCTACACCTTC. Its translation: CASSLGGRAGRPREDGYTF.

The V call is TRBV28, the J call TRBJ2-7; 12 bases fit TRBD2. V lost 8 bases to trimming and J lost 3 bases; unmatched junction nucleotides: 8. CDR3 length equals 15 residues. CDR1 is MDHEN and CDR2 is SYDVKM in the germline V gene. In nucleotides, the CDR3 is TGTGCCAGCCAGCTGACTAGCGGGGGAAGCTACGAGCAGTACGTC. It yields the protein CASQLTSGGSYEQYV.

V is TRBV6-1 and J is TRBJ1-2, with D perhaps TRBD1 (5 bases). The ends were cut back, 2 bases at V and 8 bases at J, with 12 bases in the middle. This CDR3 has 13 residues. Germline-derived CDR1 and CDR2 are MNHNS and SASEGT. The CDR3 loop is CASSELAGRGYTF. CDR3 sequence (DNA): TGTGCCAGCAGTGAATTGGCAGGGAGGGGCTACACCTTC.

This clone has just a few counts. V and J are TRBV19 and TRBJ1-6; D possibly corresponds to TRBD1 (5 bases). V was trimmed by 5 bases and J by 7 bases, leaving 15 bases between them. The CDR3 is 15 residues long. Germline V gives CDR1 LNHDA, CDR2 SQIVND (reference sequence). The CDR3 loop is CASSWGQATNSPLHF. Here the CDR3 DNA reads TGTGCCAGTAGTTGGGGCCAGGCAACAAATTCACCCCTCCACTTT. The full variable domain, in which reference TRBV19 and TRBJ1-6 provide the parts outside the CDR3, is DGGITQSPKYLFRKEGQNVTLSCEQNLNHDAMYWYRQDPGQGLRLIYYSQIVNDFQKGDIAEGYSVSREKKESFPLTVTSAQKNPTAFYLCASSWGQATNSPLHFGNGTRLTVT.

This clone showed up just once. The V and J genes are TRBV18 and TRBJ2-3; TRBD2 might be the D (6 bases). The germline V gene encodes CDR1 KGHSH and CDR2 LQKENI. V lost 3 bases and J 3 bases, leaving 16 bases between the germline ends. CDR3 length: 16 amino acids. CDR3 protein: CASSPSGVTGTDTQYF. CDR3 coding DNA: TGTGCCAGCTCACCCTCGGGGGTGACTGGGACAGATACGCAGTATTTT. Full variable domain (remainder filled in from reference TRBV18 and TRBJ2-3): NAGVMQNPRHLVRRRGQEARLRCSPMKGHSHVYWYRQLPEEGLKFMVYLQKENIIDESGMPKERFSAEFPKEGPSILRIQQVVRGDSAAYFCASSPSGVTGTDTQYFGPGTRLTVL.

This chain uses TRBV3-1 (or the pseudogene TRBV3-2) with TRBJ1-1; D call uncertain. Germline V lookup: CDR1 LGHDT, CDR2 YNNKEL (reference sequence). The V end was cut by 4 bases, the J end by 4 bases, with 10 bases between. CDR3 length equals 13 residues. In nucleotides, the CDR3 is TGTGCCAGCAGCCGGGCGGCGGGCACTGAAGCTTTCTTT. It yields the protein CASSRAAGTEAFF.

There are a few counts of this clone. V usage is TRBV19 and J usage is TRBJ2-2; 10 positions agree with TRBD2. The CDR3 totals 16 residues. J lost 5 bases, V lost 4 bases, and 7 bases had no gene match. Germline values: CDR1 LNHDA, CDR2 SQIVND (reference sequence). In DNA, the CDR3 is TGTGCCAGTAGTACCCGAAGAGCGGGGGGGACCGGGGAGCTGTTTTTT. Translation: CASSTRRAGGTGELFF.

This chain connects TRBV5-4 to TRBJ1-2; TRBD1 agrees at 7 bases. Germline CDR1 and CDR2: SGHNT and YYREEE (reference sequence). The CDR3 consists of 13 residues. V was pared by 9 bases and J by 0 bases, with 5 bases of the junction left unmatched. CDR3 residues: CATHRGANYGYTF. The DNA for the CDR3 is TGTGCCACACACAGGGGAGCTAACTATGGCTACACCTTC.

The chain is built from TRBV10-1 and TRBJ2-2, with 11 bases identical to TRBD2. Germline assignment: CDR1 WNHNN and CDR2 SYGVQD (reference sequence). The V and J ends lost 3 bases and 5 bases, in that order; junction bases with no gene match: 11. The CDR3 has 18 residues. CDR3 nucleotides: TGCGCCAGCAGTGATAAAACCCTAGCGGGAGGTCGGACCGGGGAGCTGTTTTTT. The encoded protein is CASSDKTLAGGRTGELFF.

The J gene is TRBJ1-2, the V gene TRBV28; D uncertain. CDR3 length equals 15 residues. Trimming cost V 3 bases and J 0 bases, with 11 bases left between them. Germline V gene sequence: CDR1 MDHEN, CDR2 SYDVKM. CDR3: CASSLVQIANYGYTF. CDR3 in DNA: TGTGCCAGCAGTTTGGTTCAGATCGCTAACTATGGCTACACCTTC.

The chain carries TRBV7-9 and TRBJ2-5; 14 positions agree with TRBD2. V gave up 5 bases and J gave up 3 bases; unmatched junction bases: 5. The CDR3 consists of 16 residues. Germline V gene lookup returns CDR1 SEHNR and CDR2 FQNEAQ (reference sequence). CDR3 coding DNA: TGTGCCAGCAGCCCTGGACTAGCGGGGGGTAAAGAGACCCAGTACTTC. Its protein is CASSPGLAGGKETQYF.

CDR3 sequence: CASSSGQGAHQPQHF. The CDR3 DNA follows: TGTGCCAGCAGCTCAGGACAGGGGGCACATCAGCCCCAGCATTTT. The chain employs TRBV7-8 and TRBJ1-5; the match to TRBD1 covers 11 bases. The CDR3 length is 15 residues. Germline assignment: CDR1 SGHVS and CDR2 FQNEAQ. V trimming: 4 bases; J trimming: 5 bases; junction bases outside the gene matches: 4.

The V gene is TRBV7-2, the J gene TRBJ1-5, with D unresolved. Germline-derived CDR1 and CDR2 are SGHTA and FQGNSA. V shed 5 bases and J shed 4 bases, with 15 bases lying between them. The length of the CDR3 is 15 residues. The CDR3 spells CASSLGSLANQPQHF. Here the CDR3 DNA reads TGTGCCAGCAGCCTCGGGTCTTTGGCGAATCAGCCCCAGCATTTT. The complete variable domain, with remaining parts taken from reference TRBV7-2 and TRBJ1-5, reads GAGVSQSPSNKVTEKGKDVELRCDPISGHTALYWYRQSLGQGLEFLIYFQGNSAPDKSGLPSDRFSAERTGGSVSTLTIQRTQQEDSAVYLCASSLGSLANQPQHFGDGTRLSIL.

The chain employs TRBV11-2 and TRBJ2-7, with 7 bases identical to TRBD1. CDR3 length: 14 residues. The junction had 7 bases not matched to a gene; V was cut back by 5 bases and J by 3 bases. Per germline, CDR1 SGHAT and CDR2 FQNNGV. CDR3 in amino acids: CASSPPGQSYEQYV. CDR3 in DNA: TGTGCCAGCAGCCCTCCGGGACAGAGCTACGAGCAGTACGTC.

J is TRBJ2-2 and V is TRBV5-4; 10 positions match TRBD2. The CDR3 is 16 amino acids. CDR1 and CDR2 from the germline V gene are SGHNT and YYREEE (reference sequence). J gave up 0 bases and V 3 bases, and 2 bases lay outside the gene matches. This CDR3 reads CASSYLAGANTGELFF. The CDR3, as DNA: TGTGCCAGCAGCTACCTAGCGGGGGCGAACACCGGGGAGCTGTTTTTT.